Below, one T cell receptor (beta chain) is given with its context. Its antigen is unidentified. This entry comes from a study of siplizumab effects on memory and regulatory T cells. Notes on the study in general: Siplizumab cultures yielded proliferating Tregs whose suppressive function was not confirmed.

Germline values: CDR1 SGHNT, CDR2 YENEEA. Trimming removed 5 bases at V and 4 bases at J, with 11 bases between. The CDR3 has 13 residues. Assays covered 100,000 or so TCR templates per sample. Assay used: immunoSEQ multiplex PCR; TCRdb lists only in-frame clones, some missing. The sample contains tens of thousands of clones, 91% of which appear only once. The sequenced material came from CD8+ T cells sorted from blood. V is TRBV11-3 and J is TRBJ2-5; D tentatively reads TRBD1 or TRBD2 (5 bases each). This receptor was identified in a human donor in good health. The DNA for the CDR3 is TGTGCCAGCAGCCCGAGAGGGGTAGAGACCCAGTACTTC. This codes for CASSPRGVETQYF.